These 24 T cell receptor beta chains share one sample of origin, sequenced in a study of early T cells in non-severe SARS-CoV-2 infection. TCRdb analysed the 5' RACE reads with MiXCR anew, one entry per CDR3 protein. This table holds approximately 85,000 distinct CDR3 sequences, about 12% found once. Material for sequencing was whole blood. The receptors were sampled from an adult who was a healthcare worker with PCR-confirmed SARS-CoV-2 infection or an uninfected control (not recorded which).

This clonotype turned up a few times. This CDR3 reads CASSEGAAPYEQYF. The CDR3 DNA reads TGTGCCAGCAGTGAAGGAGCGGCACCCTACGAGCAGTACTTC. V gene TRBV25-1 combines with J gene TRBJ2-7; the D gene is possibly TRBD2 (5 bases). The CDR3 sequence is 14 residues long. Germline values: CDR1 MGHDK, CDR2 SYGVNS. V was pared by 2 bases and J by 2 bases, with 10 bases between.

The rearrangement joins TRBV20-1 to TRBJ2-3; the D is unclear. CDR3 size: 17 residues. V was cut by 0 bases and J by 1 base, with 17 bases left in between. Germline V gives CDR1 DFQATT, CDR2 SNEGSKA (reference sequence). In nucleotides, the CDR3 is TGCAGTGCTAGAGATAGCCGGCCCAGAGATCGCACAGATACGCAGTATTTT. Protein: CSARDSRPRDRTDTQYF.

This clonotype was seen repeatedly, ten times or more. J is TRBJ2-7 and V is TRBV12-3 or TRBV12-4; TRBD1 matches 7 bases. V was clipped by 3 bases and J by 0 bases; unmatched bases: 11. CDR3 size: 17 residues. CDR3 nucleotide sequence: TGTGCCAGCAGTTTTGGGAAAACCGGGACAGTCTCCTACGAGCAGTACTTC. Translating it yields CASSFGKTGTVSYEQYF.

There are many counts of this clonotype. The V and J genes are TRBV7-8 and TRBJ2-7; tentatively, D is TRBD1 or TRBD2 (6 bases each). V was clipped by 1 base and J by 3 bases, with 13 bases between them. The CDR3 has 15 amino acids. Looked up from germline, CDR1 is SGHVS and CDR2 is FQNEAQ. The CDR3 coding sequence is TGTGCCAGCAGCTTAGGGGGGGCCATAAACTACGAGCAGTACTTC. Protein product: CASSLGGAINYEQYF.

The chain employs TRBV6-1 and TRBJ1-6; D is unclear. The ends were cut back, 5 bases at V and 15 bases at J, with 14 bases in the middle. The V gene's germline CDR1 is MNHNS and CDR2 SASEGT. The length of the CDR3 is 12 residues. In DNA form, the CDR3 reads TGTGCCAGCAGTCAAAGCGTATCGGTCCTCCACTTT. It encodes CASSQSVSVLHF.

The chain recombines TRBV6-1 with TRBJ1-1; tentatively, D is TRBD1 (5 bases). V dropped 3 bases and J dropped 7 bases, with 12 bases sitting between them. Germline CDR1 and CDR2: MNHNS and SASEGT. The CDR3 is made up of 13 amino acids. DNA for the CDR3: TGTGCCAGCAGTGACGGGGGTCGGCGTGAAGCTTTCTTT. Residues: CASSDGGRREAFF.

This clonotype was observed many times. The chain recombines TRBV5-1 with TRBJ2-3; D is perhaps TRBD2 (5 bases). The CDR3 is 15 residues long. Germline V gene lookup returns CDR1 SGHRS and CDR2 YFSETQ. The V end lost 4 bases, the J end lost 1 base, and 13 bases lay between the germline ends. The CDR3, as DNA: TGCGCCAGCAGCCAGGACTCCCATGGCACAGATACGCAGTATTTT. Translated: CASSQDSHGTDTQYF. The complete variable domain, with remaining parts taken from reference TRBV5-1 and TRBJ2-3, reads KAGVTQTPRYLIKTRGQQVTLSCSPISGHRSVSWYQQTPGQGLQFLFEYFSETQRNKGNFPGRFSGRQFSNSRSEMNVSTLELGDSALYLCASSQDSHGTDTQYFGPGTRLTVL.

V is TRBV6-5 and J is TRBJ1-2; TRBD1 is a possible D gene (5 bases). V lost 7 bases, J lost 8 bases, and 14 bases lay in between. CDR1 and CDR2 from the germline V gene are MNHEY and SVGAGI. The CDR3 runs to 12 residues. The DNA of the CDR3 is TGTGCCAGCACTCACAGGAAGGAAGGCTACACCTTC. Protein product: CASTHRKEGYTF.

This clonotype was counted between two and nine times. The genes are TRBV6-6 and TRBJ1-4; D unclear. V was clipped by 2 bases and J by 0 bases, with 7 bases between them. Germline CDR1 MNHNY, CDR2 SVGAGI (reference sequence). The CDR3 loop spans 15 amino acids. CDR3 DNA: TGTGCCAGCAGTTACGTCCGGGCAACTAATGAAAAACTGTTTTTT. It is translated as CASSYVRATNEKLFF.

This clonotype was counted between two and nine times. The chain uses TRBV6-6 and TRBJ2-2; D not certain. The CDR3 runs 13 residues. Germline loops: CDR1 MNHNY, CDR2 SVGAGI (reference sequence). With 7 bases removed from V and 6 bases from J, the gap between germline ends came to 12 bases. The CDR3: CASTMRPPGELFF. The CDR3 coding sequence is TGTGCCAGCACCATGCGCCCTCCCGGGGAGCTGTTTTTT.

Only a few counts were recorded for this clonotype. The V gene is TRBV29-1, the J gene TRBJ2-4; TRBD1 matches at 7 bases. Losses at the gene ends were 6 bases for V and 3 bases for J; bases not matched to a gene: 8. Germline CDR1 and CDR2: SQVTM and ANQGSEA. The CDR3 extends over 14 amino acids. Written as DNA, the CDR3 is TGCAGCGTCCTAACAGGGGCGGTCAAAAACATTCAGTACTTC. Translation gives CSVLTGAVKNIQYF.

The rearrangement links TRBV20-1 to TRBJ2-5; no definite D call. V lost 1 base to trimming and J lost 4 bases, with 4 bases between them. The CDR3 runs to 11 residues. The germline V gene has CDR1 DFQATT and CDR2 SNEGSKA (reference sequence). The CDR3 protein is CSARGGETQYF. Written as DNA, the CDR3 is TGCAGTGCTAGAGGGGGAGAGACCCAGTACTTC.

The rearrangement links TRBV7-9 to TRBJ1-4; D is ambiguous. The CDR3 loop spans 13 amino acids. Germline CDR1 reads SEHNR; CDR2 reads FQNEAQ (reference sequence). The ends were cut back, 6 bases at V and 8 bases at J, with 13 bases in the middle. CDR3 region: CASRLWGGEKLFF. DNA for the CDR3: TGTGCCAGCAGGCTTTGGGGAGGCGAAAAACTGTTTTTT.

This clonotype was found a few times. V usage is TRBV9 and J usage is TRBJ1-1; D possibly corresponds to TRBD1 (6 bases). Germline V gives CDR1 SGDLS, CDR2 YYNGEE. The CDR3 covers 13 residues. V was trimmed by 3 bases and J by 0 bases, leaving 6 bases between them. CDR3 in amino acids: CASSGQVNTEAFF. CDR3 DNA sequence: TGTGCCAGCAGCGGACAGGTGAACACTGAAGCTTTCTTT.

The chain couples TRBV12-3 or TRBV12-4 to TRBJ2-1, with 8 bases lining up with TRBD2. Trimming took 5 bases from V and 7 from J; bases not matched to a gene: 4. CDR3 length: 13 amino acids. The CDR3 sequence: CASSSSGTNEQFF. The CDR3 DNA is TGTGCCAGCAGTAGTAGCGGGACTAATGAGCAGTTCTTC.

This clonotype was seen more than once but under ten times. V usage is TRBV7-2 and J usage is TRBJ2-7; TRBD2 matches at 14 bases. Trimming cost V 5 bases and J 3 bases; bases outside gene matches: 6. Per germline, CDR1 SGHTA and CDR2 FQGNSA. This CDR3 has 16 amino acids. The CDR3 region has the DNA TGTGCCAGCAGCCTTTTCGGGACTAGCGGGGGCTACGAGCAGTACTTC. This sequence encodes CASSLFGTSGGYEQYF.

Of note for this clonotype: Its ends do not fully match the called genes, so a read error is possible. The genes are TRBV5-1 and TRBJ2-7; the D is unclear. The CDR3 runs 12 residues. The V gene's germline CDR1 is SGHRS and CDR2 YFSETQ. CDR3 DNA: TGCGTCAGCAGCTTGGTCGGACGGGAGCAGTACTTC. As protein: CVSSLVGREQYF. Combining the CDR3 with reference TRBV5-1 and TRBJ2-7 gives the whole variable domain KAGVTQTPRYLIKTRGQQVTLSCSPISGHRSVSWYQQTPGQGLQFLFEYFSETQRNKGNFPGRFSGRQFSNSRSEMNVSTLELGDSALYLCVSSLVGREQYFGPGTRLTVT.

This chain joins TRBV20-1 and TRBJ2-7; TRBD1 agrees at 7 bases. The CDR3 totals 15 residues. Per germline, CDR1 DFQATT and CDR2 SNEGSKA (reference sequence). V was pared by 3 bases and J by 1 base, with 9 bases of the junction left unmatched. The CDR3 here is CSARVRDRLSYEQYF. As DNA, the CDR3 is TGCAGTGCTAGGGTACGGGACAGACTTTCCTACGAGCAGTACTTC.

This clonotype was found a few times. The CDR3 loop is CASSPRLGTSRHFMDQETQYF. Here the CDR3 DNA reads TGTGCCAGCAGCCCACGACTGGGGACTAGCCGTCATTTTATGGACCAAGAGACCCAGTACTTC. V and J are TRBV14 and TRBJ2-5; TRBD2 matches at 9 bases. Germline V gene sequence: CDR1 SGHDN, CDR2 FVKESK. V was pared by 4 bases and J by 0 bases, with 21 bases of the junction left unmatched. The CDR3 contains 21 residues.

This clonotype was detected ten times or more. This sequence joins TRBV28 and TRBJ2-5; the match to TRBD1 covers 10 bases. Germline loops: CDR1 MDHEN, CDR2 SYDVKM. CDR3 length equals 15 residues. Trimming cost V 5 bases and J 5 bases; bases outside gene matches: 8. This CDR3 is CASSPRDRGHETQYF. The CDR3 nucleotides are TGTGCCAGCAGTCCCAGGGACAGGGGCCATGAGACCCAGTACTTC.

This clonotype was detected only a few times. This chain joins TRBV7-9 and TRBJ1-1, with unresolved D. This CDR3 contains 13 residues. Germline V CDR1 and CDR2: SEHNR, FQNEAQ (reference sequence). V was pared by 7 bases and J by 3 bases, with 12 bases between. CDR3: CASTPEGYTEAFF. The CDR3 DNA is TGTGCCAGCACACCAGAGGGATACACTGAAGCTTTCTTT.

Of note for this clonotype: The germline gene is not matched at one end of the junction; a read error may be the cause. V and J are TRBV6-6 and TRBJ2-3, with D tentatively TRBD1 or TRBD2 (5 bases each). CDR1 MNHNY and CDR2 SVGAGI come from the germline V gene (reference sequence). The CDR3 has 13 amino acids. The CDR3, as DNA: TGTGCCAGCAGTCGGGACGGCACAGATTCGCAGTATTTT. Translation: CASSRDGTDSQYF.

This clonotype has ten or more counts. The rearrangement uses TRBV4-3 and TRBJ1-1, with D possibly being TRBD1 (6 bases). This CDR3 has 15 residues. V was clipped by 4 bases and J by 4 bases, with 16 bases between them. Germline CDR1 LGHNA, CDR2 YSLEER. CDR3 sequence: CASSLVLGASTEAFF. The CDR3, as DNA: TGCGCCAGCAGCCTCGTCTTGGGGGCGAGCACTGAAGCTTTCTTT.

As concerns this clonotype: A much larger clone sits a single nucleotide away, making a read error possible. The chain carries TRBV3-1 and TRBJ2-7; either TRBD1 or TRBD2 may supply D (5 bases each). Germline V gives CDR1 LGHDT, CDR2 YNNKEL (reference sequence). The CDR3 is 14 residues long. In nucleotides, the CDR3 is TGTGCCAGCAGCCATTTGGGGGAGTCCCACGAGCAGCACTTC. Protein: CASSHLGESHEQHF.